Shown below are 15 T cell receptor beta chains from a single sample sequenced in a study of neurological immune-mediated disorders (dated by TCRdb to about 2019). The library relied on 5' RACE. TCRdb shows the sequencer as Illumina HiSeq 2500. TCRdb trimmed the raw reads at Q25, called clones with MiXCR and kept productive beta chains. Entries that share a CDR3 protein sequence are merged under the most common genes and DNA. Present in this sample are 87,000 or so distinct CDR3 sequences, 3% to 4% of which were seen just once. The ten largest account for about 3% of the sample. The sequenced material came from PBMCs. These receptors came from a woman aged 45 to 65 with multiple sclerosis.

This clonotype was seen repeatedly, ten times or more. This chain links TRBV12-3 or TRBV12-4 with TRBJ1-5, with 11 bases identical to TRBD1. This CDR3 has 17 residues. Trimming took 5 bases from V and 4 from J; bases not matched to a gene: 10. The CDR3: CASSVGDRGFGNQPQHF. The CDR3 nucleotides are TGTGCCAGCAGTGTAGGGGACAGGGGGTTTGGGAATCAGCCCCAGCATTTT.

This clonotype has a count of ten or more. The chain carries TRBV10-1 and TRBJ2-1, with TRBD2 matching over 12 bases. This CDR3 has 17 amino acids. V lost 4 bases, J lost 2 bases, and 6 bases stayed unmatched. Germline V gene sequence: CDR1 WNHNN, CDR2 SYGVQD (reference sequence). The CDR3 sequence: CASSGTSGESTYNEQFF. In DNA, the CDR3 is TGCGCCAGCAGTGGGACTAGCGGGGAGTCCACCTACAATGAGCAGTTCTTC.

This clonotype has a count of ten or more. The chain joins TRBV5-1 to TRBJ2-1; 8 bases agree with TRBD2. Germline V CDR1 and CDR2: SGHRS, YFSETQ. Trimming took 4 bases from V and 8 from J; bases not matched to a gene: 8. The CDR3 runs to 14 residues. CDR3 DNA sequence: TGCGCCAGCAGCCCCTCGCGGGGGGCATATGAGCAGTTCTTC. This sequence encodes CASSPSRGAYEQFF.

This clonotype was seen repeatedly, ten times or more. The chain joins TRBV5-1 to TRBJ2-1; D might be TRBD2 (5 bases). V was clipped by 3 bases and J by 10 bases, with 8 bases between them. The germline V gene has CDR1 SGHRS and CDR2 YFSETQ. CDR3 length: 11 amino acids. CDR3 in amino acids: CASSSSQEQFF. CDR3 DNA sequence: TGCGCCAGCAGCTCTAGCCAGGAGCAGTTCTTC. Full variable domain (remainder filled in from reference TRBV5-1 and TRBJ2-1): KAGVTQTPRYLIKTRGQQVTLSCSPISGHRSVSWYQQTPGQGLQFLFEYFSETQRNKGNFPGRFSGRQFSNSRSEMNVSTLELGDSALYLCASSSSQEQFFGPGTRLTVL.

This clonotype was detected many times. This sequence joins TRBV6-5 and TRBJ1-5; D is possibly TRBD1 (6 bases). Trimming took 0 bases from V and 5 from J, leaving 23 bases between them. CDR3 length: 19 amino acids. Germline assignment: CDR1 MNHEY and CDR2 SVGAGI. The DNA of the CDR3 is TGTGCCAGCAGTTACTCGTGGGTATCGGGGGTCGGGGGGCATCAGCCCCAGCATTTT. This sequence encodes CASSYSWVSGVGGHQPQHF.

This clonotype was recorded many times. V gene TRBV4-1 combines with J gene TRBJ2-7; 7 positions agree with TRBD1. The CDR3 totals 14 residues. Germline V CDR1 and CDR2: MGHRA, YSYEKL. Unmatched junction bases numbered 2, after V lost 0 bases and J lost 3 bases. This CDR3 reads CASSQDWDSYEQYF. CDR3 DNA sequence: TGCGCCAGCAGCCAAGATTGGGACAGCTACGAGCAGTACTTC.

This clonotype was observed at least ten times. CDR3 DNA: TGTGCCAGCAGCTTAGCGGGGGGGCCATATGAGCAGTTCTTC. Its translation is CASSLAGGPYEQFF. The chain is built from TRBV7-6 and TRBJ2-1; TRBD2 is a possible D gene (7 bases). CDR1 is SGHVS, CDR2 FNYEAQ, per germline. V dropped 0 bases and J dropped 8 bases, with 11 bases sitting between them. The CDR3 totals 14 residues.

The table lists this clonotype with a few counts. The chain uses TRBV19 and TRBJ2-3; D gene uncertain. CDR3 length: 16 amino acids. Between the trimmed V and J ends, which lost 5 bases and 1 base, there was a span of 16 bases. The V gene's germline CDR1 is LNHDA and CDR2 SQIVND (reference sequence). CDR3: CASSYRRVKGTDTQYF. Written as DNA, the CDR3 is TGTGCCAGTAGTTACCGACGGGTAAAGGGCACAGATACGCAGTATTTT.

This clonotype was seen at least ten times. CDR3 residues: CASSSRGGDRETQYF. The CDR3 DNA is TGTGCCAGCAGCTCCCGGGGAGGGGATCGGGAGACCCAGTACTTC. J is TRBJ2-5 and V is TRBV9; TRBD2 matches 7 bases. This CDR3 is built from 15 residues. Germline CDR1 and CDR2: SGDLS and YYNGEE. V trimming: 4 bases; J trimming: 5 bases; junction bases outside the gene matches: 11.

This clonotype came up many times. The gene calls are TRBV20-1 and TRBJ2-2, with D possibly being TRBD2 (6 bases). V dropped 1 base and J dropped 4 bases, with 19 bases sitting between them. The germline V gene encodes CDR1 DFQATT and CDR2 SNEGSKA (reference sequence). The length of the CDR3 is 17 residues. The CDR3 nucleotides read TGCAGTGCTAGAGTTCCGCCGGGATCCGGGGGCACCGGGGAGCTGTTTTTT. Protein: CSARVPPGSGGTGELFF.

This clonotype was counted many times. The rearrangement joins TRBV20-1 to TRBJ2-2; weak D call: TRBD2 (5 bases). The V end was cut by 3 bases, the J end by 5 bases, with 13 bases between. Looked up from germline, CDR1 is DFQATT and CDR2 is SNEGSKA (reference sequence). The CDR3 sequence is 14 residues long. The CDR3 here is CSARSPGVTGELFF. The CDR3 coding sequence is TGCAGTGCTAGGTCTCCCGGGGTGACCGGGGAGCTGTTTTTT.

Many counts were recorded for this clonotype. This chain connects TRBV24-1 to TRBJ2-3; 12 positions agree with TRBD2. The CDR3 loop spans 18 amino acids. CDR1 and CDR2 from the germline V gene are KGHDR and SFDVKD. Trimming took 3 bases from V and 3 from J; bases not matched to a gene: 9. CDR3 region: CATSDRASGGGTTDTQYF. The CDR3 DNA is TGTGCCACCAGTGATAGGGCTAGCGGGGGGGGAACGACAGATACGCAGTATTTT.

This clonotype was observed many times. This CDR3 is CSARSGGADTEAFF. The CDR3 bases are TGCAGTGCTAGATCGGGGGGCGCGGACACTGAAGCTTTCTTT. The rearrangement uses TRBV20-1 and TRBJ1-1, with D possibly TRBD1 on 6 matching bases. This CDR3 spans 14 amino acids. The germline V gene has CDR1 DFQATT and CDR2 SNEGSKA (reference sequence). Trimming removed 2 bases from V and 3 bases from J, with 13 bases in between.

This clonotype occurred many times. The rearrangement links TRBV5-6 to TRBJ2-5; D is perhaps TRBD1 or TRBD2 (5 bases each). This CDR3 contains 14 residues. Deletions cut 4 bases from V and 2 bases from J, with 12 bases between. The V gene's germline CDR1 is SGHDT and CDR2 YYEEEE. The CDR3 DNA reads TGTGCCAGCAGCCAACCGGGACCGCAAGAGACCCAGTACTTC. It yields the protein CASSQPGPQETQYF.

Ten or more counts support this clonotype. This sequence joins TRBV7-2 and TRBJ2-7, with 10 bases lining up with TRBD2. Germline V gene sequence: CDR1 SGHTA, CDR2 FQGNSA. The CDR3 totals 15 residues. V shed 5 bases, J shed 1 base, and the junction held 5 bases outside the gene matches. In nucleotides, the CDR3 is TGTGCCAGCAGCGCCCCTAGCGGGGGATCCTACGAGCAGTACTTC. It codes for CASSAPSGGSYEQYF.